This entry lists 20 T cell receptor beta chains sequenced from one sample in a study of T cell responses to AZD1222 COVID-19 vaccine. TCRdb's table, derived via immunoSEQ multiplex PCR, lists solely in-frame clones and lacks some. Among just over 60,000 clones listed, over 60% were seen once. The material sequenced was peripheral blood, taken on day 0 of AZD1222 vaccination. These receptors all stem from an adult in good health.

This rearrangement joins TRBV7-9 to TRBJ1-1; D not resolved. The CDR3 is made up of 14 amino acids. Trimming left V 7 bases short and J 6 bases short, with 18 bases between. CDR1 and CDR2 (germline): SEHNR, FQNEAQ (reference sequence). CDR3 protein: CASTSKGRAAEAFF. The CDR3 DNA reads TGTGCCAGCACCTCCAAGGGAAGGGCGGCTGAAGCTTTCTTT.

The chain links TRBV4-3 to TRBJ1-6, with no clear D. CDR3 length: 15 residues. The V gene lost 4 bases and the J gene lost 5 bases, with 12 bases spanning the gap. Germline V gene sequence: CDR1 LGHNA, CDR2 YSLEER. This CDR3 is CASSPVALDNSPLHF. CDR3 coding DNA: TGCGCCAGCAGCCCCGTGGCTCTCGATAATTCACCCCTCCACTTT.

This clone was detected only once. The rearrangement links TRBV7-8 to TRBJ1-3; no clear D. Germline V gene data show CDR1 as SGHVS and CDR2 as FQNEAQ. Trimming shortened V by 2 bases and J by 0 bases, and 5 bases separated the two germline ends. The CDR3 length is 14 residues. CDR3 sequence reads: CASSLPDSGNTIYF. DNA for the CDR3: TGTGCCAGCAGCTTACCAGACTCTGGAAACACCATATATTTT.

The J gene is TRBJ1-1, the V gene TRBV19; no firm D call. Trimming took 0 bases from V and 0 from J, leaving 8 bases between them. The CDR3 totals 15 residues. Germline-derived CDR1 and CDR2 are LNHDA and SQIVND (reference sequence). The CDR3 DNA sequence: TGTGCCAGTAGTATAGACGGCGACCTGAACACTGAAGCTTTCTTT. Translating it yields CASSIDGDLNTEAFF.

This chain links TRBV5-1 with TRBJ2-2; TRBD1 matches 9 bases. Germline values: CDR1 SGHRS, CDR2 YFSETQ. With 4 bases clipped from V and 5 bases from J, the junction kept 6 bases outside the gene matches. This CDR3 region has 15 residues. CDR3 nucleotide sequence: TGCGCCAGCAGCCCGGACAGGGGCAAGACCGGGGAGCTGTTTTTT. Translating gives CASSPDRGKTGELFF.

The chain is built from TRBV7-9 and TRBJ2-1; the D is unclear. Germline V gene data show CDR1 as SEHNR and CDR2 as FQNEAQ (reference sequence). Between the trimmed V and J ends, which lost 1 base and 10 bases, there was a span of 8 bases. The CDR3 has 12 residues. The CDR3 DNA sequence: TGTGCCAGCAGCTTAGATATTGGGGAGCAGTTCTTC. This sequence encodes CASSLDIGEQFF.

The chain recombines TRBV6-2 or TRBV6-3 with TRBJ1-2; 8 bases are shared with TRBD1. Looked up from germline, CDR1 is MNHEY and CDR2 is SVGEGT. V gave up 0 bases and J gave up 7 bases; unmatched junction bases: 4. CDR3 length equals 14 residues. DNA of the CDR3: TGTGCCAGCAGTTACTCGGACAGGGCTGGTGGCTACACCTTC. It yields the protein CASSYSDRAGGYTF.

The chain combines TRBV4-3 with TRBJ1-2, with D possibly being TRBD1 (5 bases). CDR3 length equals 16 residues. Germline V gene lookup returns CDR1 LGHNA and CDR2 YSLEER. Trimming left V 1 base short and J 4 bases short, with 16 bases between. DNA for the CDR3: TGCGCCAGCAGCCAAGGGGTTCAGGGAGTCCCCTATGGCTACACCTTC. As protein: CASSQGVQGVPYGYTF.

The chain joins TRBV3-1 (or the pseudogene TRBV3-2) to TRBJ1-2, with a weak D call TRBD1 (5 bases). CDR3 size: 12 residues. V gave up 4 bases and J gave up 8 bases, with 11 bases separating them. Germline V gives CDR1 LGHDT, CDR2 YNNKEL (reference sequence). DNA of the CDR3: TGTGCCAGCAGCCCAGGGAGGGTAGGCTACACCTTC. The encoded protein is CASSPGRVGYTF.

The chain recombines TRBV19 with TRBJ1-2; no definite D call. This CDR3 region has 16 residues. The germline V and J ends were trimmed by 3 bases and 0 bases, with 14 bases remaining between them. CDR1 is LNHDA, CDR2 SQIVND, per germline (reference sequence). The CDR3 nucleotides read TGTGCCAGTAGTATCGGAGACACTTCTGCTAACTATGGCTACACCTTC. Residues: CASSIGDTSANYGYTF.

The DNA for the CDR3 is TGTGCCAGCAGCTTTACCGCGGTGGGGGCTTTCTTT. Protein product: CASSFTAVGAFF. The chain uses TRBV7-9 and TRBJ1-1, with no clear D. Germline CDR1 reads SEHNR; CDR2 reads FQNEAQ (reference sequence). Trimming shortened V by 3 bases and J by 11 bases, and 13 bases separated the two germline ends. The CDR3 runs 12 residues.

This clone has just one count. The V gene is TRBV7-2, the J gene TRBJ1-2; TRBD1 is a possible D gene (5 bases). The germline CDR1 and CDR2 sequences are SGHTA and FQGNSA. This CDR3 has 15 residues. Trimming cost V 2 bases and J 4 bases, with 14 bases left between them. CDR3 amino acids: CASSLTGRPAYGYTF. CDR3 bases: TGTGCCAGCAGCTTAACGGGACGCCCGGCCTATGGCTACACCTTC.

The rearrangement links TRBV19 to TRBJ2-1, with TRBD1 matching 9 bases. The CDR3 has 14 amino acids. Germline CDR1 reads LNHDA; CDR2 reads SQIVND (reference sequence). With 6 bases clipped from V and 8 bases from J, the junction kept 8 bases outside the gene matches. CDR3 DNA: TGTGCCAGTAGCCCGGGACAGGGCATGGATGAGCAGTTCTTC. It is translated as CASSPGQGMDEQFF.

The sample holds a few counts of this clone. CDR3 in DNA: TGTGCCAGCAACAACAGGGACTATGGCTACACCTTC. Encoded protein: CASNNRDYGYTF. V is TRBV7-9 and J is TRBJ1-2; the D gene is possibly TRBD1 (6 bases). From germline, CDR1 is SEHNR and CDR2 FQNEAQ (reference sequence). This CDR3 comprises 12 residues. The V end lost 7 bases, the J end lost 3 bases, and 9 bases lay between the germline ends.

The chain joins TRBV7-9 to TRBJ2-3; TRBD2 matches 11 bases. Looked up from germline, CDR1 is SEHNR and CDR2 is FQNEAQ (reference sequence). This CDR3 has 16 amino acids. Germline trimming cut 4 bases from V and 1 base from J; bases unmatched to any gene: 4. CDR3: CASSSGTSGGTDTQYF. In nucleotides, the CDR3 is TGTGCCAGCAGCTCGGGGACTAGCGGAGGCACAGATACGCAGTATTTT.

This clone was picked up one time. This chain joins TRBV7-2 and TRBJ2-5, with D unclear. The CDR3 runs to 11 residues. Trimming took 6 bases from V and 6 from J, leaving 8 bases between them. Germline values: CDR1 SGHTA, CDR2 FQGNSA. This chain's CDR3 is CASSREKTQYF. The CDR3 DNA is TGTGCCAGCAGTAGGGAAAAGACCCAGTACTTC.

Points on this clone: With a much larger clone just one base away, this may be a read error. The CDR3 spells CASTSGRSDTQYF. The CDR3 bases are TGTGCCAGCACTAGCGGGAGGTCGGATACGCAGTATTTT. The chain couples TRBV28 to TRBJ2-3; TRBD2 matches 11 bases. The CDR3 is 13 amino acids. V dropped 7 bases and J dropped 6; count of bases not matched to a gene: 3. Germline assignment: CDR1 MDHEN and CDR2 SYDVKM.

This rearrangement joins TRBV4-1 to TRBJ2-4, with no clear D. Trimming left V 0 bases short and J 6 bases short, with 12 bases between. The CDR3 totals 15 residues. CDR1 and CDR2 (germline): MGHRA, YSYEKL. Here the CDR3 reads CASSQDQRTLNIQYF. Here the CDR3 DNA reads TGCGCCAGCAGCCAAGATCAACGGACCCTAAACATTCAGTACTTC.

The rearrangement links TRBV7-2 to TRBJ2-1, with D uncertain. Germline V gene data show CDR1 as SGHTA and CDR2 as FQGNSA. There are 13 residues in the CDR3. V was trimmed by 1 base and J by 5 bases, leaving 6 bases between them. CDR3 sequence reads: CASSLGENNEQFF. In DNA form, the CDR3 reads TGTGCCAGCAGCTTAGGAGAGAACAATGAGCAGTTCTTC.

For this clone: The junction shows a germline mismatch at one end, possibly a read error. V gene TRBV18 combines with J gene TRBJ2-7, with 9 bases fitting TRBD1. CDR3 size: 12 residues. CDR1 is KGHSH and CDR2 is LQKENI in the germline V gene. The CDR3 DNA is TGTGCCAGCTCACCACCCGGGACAGGGAAGAGATTC. Translated: CASSPPGTGKRF.